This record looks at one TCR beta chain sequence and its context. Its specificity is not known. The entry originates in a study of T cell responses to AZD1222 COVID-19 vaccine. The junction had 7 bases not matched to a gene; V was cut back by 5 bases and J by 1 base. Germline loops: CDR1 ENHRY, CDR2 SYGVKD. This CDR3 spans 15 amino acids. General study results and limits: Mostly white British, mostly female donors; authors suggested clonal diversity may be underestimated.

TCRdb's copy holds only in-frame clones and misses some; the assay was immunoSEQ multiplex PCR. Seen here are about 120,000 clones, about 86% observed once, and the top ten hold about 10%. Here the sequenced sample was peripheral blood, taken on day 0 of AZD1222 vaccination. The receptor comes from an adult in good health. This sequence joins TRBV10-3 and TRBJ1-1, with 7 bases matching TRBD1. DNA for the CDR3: TGTGCCATCAGTAGGACAGGTAGCGGGAACACTGAAGCTTTCTTT. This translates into CAISRTGSGNTEAFF.